These 18 T cell receptor beta chains originate from one sample sequenced in a study of blood T cell repertoires in COVID-19. Clones were read by immunoSEQ multiplex PCR, and TCRdb kept only the in-frame ones, dropping some. The sample consists of roughly 32,000 clones, 91% of them appearing once. Sequencing input: peripheral blood. These TCRs come from a human donor with active COVID-19. The donor label of this sample is uncertain.

This chain joins TRBV7-9 and TRBJ2-5; TRBD1 agrees at 11 bases. The J segment lost 5 bases and the V segment lost 5 bases, leaving 7 bases of the junction unmatched. CDR1 is SEHNR and CDR2 is FQNEAQ in the germline V gene (reference sequence). The CDR3 contains 15 residues. The CDR3 here is CASSPGDRGYETQYF. In DNA, the CDR3 is TGTGCCAGCAGCCCTGGGGACAGGGGGTATGAGACCCAGTACTTC.

This chain joins TRBV23-1 and TRBJ1-5, with a possible D match to TRBD1 (5 bases). TRBV23-1 is an ORF; its function is uncertain. V lost 6 bases and J 7 bases, leaving 19 bases between the germline ends. The CDR3 is 15 amino acids. The CDR3 region is CASRETADYGQPQHF. For the CDR3, the DNA is TGCGCCAGCAGAGAGACAGCGGACTACGGCCAGCCCCAGCATTTT.

This CDR3 is CASSLSASGRESDTQYF. The CDR3 bases are TGTGCCAGCAGCCTCTCCGCTAGCGGGAGGGAGTCAGATACGCAGTATTTT. This sequence joins TRBV5-4 and TRBJ2-3; 12 bases fit TRBD2. Trimming removed 4 bases from V and 4 bases from J; junction bases left unmatched: 10. The CDR3 is 17 amino acids. Germline V gives CDR1 SGHNT, CDR2 YYREEE (reference sequence). Full variable domain (outside the CDR3, taken from reference TRBV5-4 and TRBJ2-3): ETGVTQSPTHLIKTRGQQVTLRCSSQSGHNTVSWYQQALGQGPQFIFQYYREEENGRGNFPPRFSGLQFPNYSSELNVNALELDDSALYLCASSLSASGRESDTQYFGPGTRLTVL.

J is TRBJ1-2 and V is TRBV3-1 (or the pseudogene TRBV3-2); the match to TRBD1 covers 9 bases. Germline CDR1 LGHDT, CDR2 YNNKEL (reference sequence). The CDR3 consists of 15 residues. The ends lost 4 bases at V and 0 bases at J; junction bases unmatched: 3. CDR3 amino acids: CASSPRTGANYGYTF. In DNA, the CDR3 is TGTGCCAGCAGCCCGAGGACAGGGGCTAACTATGGCTACACCTTC.

This rearrangement joins TRBV3-1 (or the pseudogene TRBV3-2) to TRBJ2-3; 13 bases fit TRBD2. This CDR3 comprises 18 residues. The ends lost 1 base at V and 1 base at J; junction bases unmatched: 5. Per the germline V gene, CDR1 is LGHDT and CDR2 is YNNKEL (reference sequence). CDR3 coding DNA: TGTGCCAGCAGCCAAGTTACTAGCGGGGGGGCAGGCACAGATACGCAGTATTTT. Translating it yields CASSQVTSGGAGTDTQYF.

The V and J genes are TRBV2 and TRBJ2-6; 9 bases agree with TRBD2. The CDR3 runs 15 residues. Germline V lookup: CDR1 SNHLY, CDR2 FYNNEI. The V gene end was trimmed by 6 bases and the J gene end by 12 bases; junction bases not matched to a gene: 12. The chain's CDR3 is CASSATSGPVSVLTF. The CDR3 DNA follows: TGTGCCAGCAGCGCAACTAGCGGGCCAGTTTCCGTCCTGACTTTC.

This rearrangement joins TRBV5-1 to TRBJ2-7; D might be TRBD1 (5 bases). CDR3 length equals 13 residues. Trimming removed 0 bases at V and 2 bases at J, with 6 bases between. In germline, CDR1 is SGHRS, CDR2 YFSETQ. In DNA form, the CDR3 reads TGCGCCAGCAGCTTGGGGGGCCCCTACGAGCAGTACTTC. As protein: CASSLGGPYEQYF.

The V call is TRBV12-3 or TRBV12-4, the J call TRBJ1-1; 9 bases align to TRBD1. Unmatched junction bases numbered 7, after V lost 4 bases and J lost 10 bases. The CDR3 has 13 residues. The CDR3 here is CASSSDRGRVAFF. The DNA of the CDR3 is TGTGCCAGCAGTTCAGACAGGGGGAGGGTAGCTTTCTTT.

The CDR3 sequence is CATSDLRGNNEQFF. DNA of the CDR3: TGTGCCACCAGTGATTTGAGGGGCAACAATGAGCAGTTCTTC. This chain links TRBV24-1 with TRBJ2-1; a possible D gene is TRBD1 (5 bases). V was shortened by 0 bases and J by 5 bases, with 7 bases between the two germline ends. The CDR3 contains 14 residues. From germline, CDR1 is KGHDR and CDR2 SFDVKD.

The chain couples TRBV27 to TRBJ2-7; D is perhaps TRBD2 (6 bases). V lost 3 bases and J 6 bases, leaving 9 bases between the germline ends. This CDR3 spans 12 amino acids. Germline loops: CDR1 MNHEY, CDR2 SMNVEV (reference sequence). Written as DNA, the CDR3 is TGTGCCAGCAGTTTGTTGGGGGGCGAGCAGTACTTC. The encoded protein is CASSLLGGEQYF.

The genes are TRBV10-3 and TRBJ2-2; 7 bases line up with TRBD1. The CDR3 loop spans 13 amino acids. Unmatched junction bases numbered 6, after V lost 10 bases and J lost 4 bases. Germline V CDR1 and CDR2: ENHRY, SYGVKD. CDR3 region: CASRDSLTGELFF. CDR3 sequence (DNA): TGTGCCAGCCGGGACAGCCTCACCGGGGAGCTGTTTTTT.

The sample holds a few counts of this clone. V and J are TRBV27 and TRBJ2-5; a possible D gene is TRBD2 (5 bases). Germline assignment: CDR1 MNHEY and CDR2 SMNVEV (reference sequence). Trimming left V 1 base short and J 0 bases short, with 9 bases between. The CDR3 is 15 amino acids. This CDR3 reads CASSLYPGDQETQYF. DNA for the CDR3: TGTGCCAGCAGTTTATACCCCGGGGACCAAGAGACCCAGTACTTC.

The V gene is TRBV3-1 (or the pseudogene TRBV3-2), the J gene TRBJ2-1; D possibly corresponds to TRBD1 (8 bases). Trimming shortened V by 4 bases and J by 9 bases, and 16 bases separated the two germline ends. Germline V CDR1 and CDR2: LGHDT, YNNKEL (reference sequence). The CDR3 sequence is 14 residues long. This chain's CDR3 is CASSLLQGGGEQFF. The CDR3 bases are TGTGCCAGCAGCCTCCTACAGGGGGGGGGTGAGCAGTTCTTC.

This clone appeared a single time. V and J are TRBV9 and TRBJ2-2; 11 nucleotides match TRBD1. The CDR3 spans 15 residues. The V gene's germline CDR1 is SGDLS and CDR2 YYNGEE. The V gene end was trimmed by 4 bases and the J gene end by 7 bases; junction bases not matched to a gene: 6. DNA of the CDR3: TGTGCCAGCAGCCCCCGGACAGGGGGCGGCGGGGAGCTGTTTTTT. Its translation: CASSPRTGGGGELFF.

The gene calls are TRBV9 and TRBJ1-1; no firm D call. The CDR3 spans 16 residues. Germline CDR1 SGDLS, CDR2 YYNGEE. V dropped 0 bases and J dropped 4 bases, with 16 bases sitting between them. For the CDR3, the DNA is TGTGCCAGCAGCGTAGGTCTCCGTGGGCAGAGCACTGAAGCTTTCTTT. Translated, it gives CASSVGLRGQSTEAFF.

Only one count was recorded for this clone. V gene TRBV30 combines with J gene TRBJ1-1, with 7 nucleotides matching TRBD1. This CDR3 region has 13 residues. CDR1 and CDR2 (germline): GTSNPN, SVGIG (reference sequence). Trimming removed 0 bases from V and 7 bases from J; junction bases left unmatched: 5. CDR3 sequence reads: CAWSVLRTGEAFF. CDR3 bases: TGTGCCTGGAGTGTACTGCGGACAGGTGAAGCTTTCTTT.

The gene calls are TRBV27 and TRBJ1-1; TRBD1 aligns across 9 bases. This CDR3 region has 17 residues. V was clipped by 5 bases and J by 1 base; unmatched bases: 11. The germline CDR1 and CDR2 sequences are MNHEY and SMNVEV (reference sequence). CDR3 in DNA: TGTGCCAGCAGTACGTCCTGGACAGGGGTCCAGAACACTGAAGCTTTCTTT. Residues: CASSTSWTGVQNTEAFF.

V and J are TRBV6-6 and TRBJ2-7, with TRBD2 matching over 8 bases. The CDR3 has 14 amino acids. V trimming: 3 bases; J trimming: 5 bases; junction bases outside the gene matches: 6. CDR1 and CDR2 from the germline V gene are MNHNY and SVGAGI (reference sequence). The CDR3 sequence is CASSYRREANEQYF. In DNA, the CDR3 is TGTGCCAGCAGTTATCGGCGGGAGGCCAACGAGCAGTACTTC.